This T cell receptor (beta chain) emerged from a study of CD8+ T cells in alopecia areata. Study context: Patients remained on tofacitinib for 6 to 18 months and then went 6 months without it. General study points: Relative to normal scalp, lesional scalp, especially alopecia totalis/universalis, showed higher clonality. Compared with mice, patients displayed less clear TCR sharing, possibly for HLA-related reasons.

A remark on this clone: The target antigen is unknown.

The V gene end was trimmed by 0 bases and the J gene end by 7 bases; junction bases not matched to a gene: 5. The germline CDR1 and CDR2 sequences are MNHEY and SVGAGI. The CDR3 is 15 amino acids. TCR sequencing used cDNA made by reverse transcription of extracted RNA. Using immunoSEQ multiplex PCR, the repertoire was profiled, and TCRdb retains in-frame clones only, with some absent. The profile shows about 200,000 clones, about three fifths of them singletons. Individuals with alopecia areata gave both lesional scalp punch biopsies and peripheral blood for collection. This specimen consisted of CD4+ T cells sorted from blood, obtained at week 0. The chain links TRBV6-5 to TRBJ2-3; 9 bases line up with TRBD2. This clonotype originated in a human donor with alopecia areata. CDR3 sequence reads: CASSYSISGSYTQYF. The CDR3 nucleotides read TGTGCCAGCAGTTACTCGATTAGCGGGAGTTATACGCAGTATTTT.